The sequence of this TCR beta chain was determined in a study of blood T cell repertoires in COVID-19. V lost 8 bases and J lost 2; bases outside the gene matches: 6. CDR1 and CDR2 from the germline V gene are MDHEN and SYDVKM. CDR3 length: 15 residues. Using immunoSEQ multiplex PCR, the repertoire was profiled, and TCRdb retains in-frame clones only, with some absent. The sample lists 35,000 to 50,000 clones; more than 70% were seen once. This TCR derives from a man between 60 and 75 years old with acute or convalescent COVID-19. The sequencing input was peripheral blood. The rearrangement uses TRBV28 and TRBJ2-3; 11 bases line up with TRBD2. CDR3 DNA sequence: TGTGCCAGCCCAAGGGGACTAGCGGCCACAGATACGCAGTATTTT. Translating it yields CASPRGLAATDTQYF.